This TCR beta chain was sequenced for a study of shared clonotypes between healthy human individuals (dated by TCRdb to the early 2020s). Broadly, across the study: A couple of women and a few men aged 18 to 49 years were included in the cohort. For each donor, CD4 naive and CD4 memory were each run on three plates, CD8 naive on two plates, and CD8 memory on one plate. To estimate repertoire size and how much clonotype sharing occurs between individuals, the study deeply sequenced the blood TCR repertoires of 4 to 6 healthy adults. To increase sequencing depth and limit assay-specific biases, TCR repertoire library preparation and sequencing were carried out by different laboratories using diverse techniques. Between about 0.8 and 8.9 billion PBMCs per donor were obtained by leukapheresis.

This clone was seen only once. The target of this receptor is not known. Qualities for individual bases were not recorded, and no much larger clone is one base off. TCR CDR3 regions were amplified from genomic DNA by multiplex PCR using the deep immunoSEQ assay. For each cell subset, the extracted genomic DNA was distributed evenly across all wells of several immunoSEQ 96-well plates, and each plate served as one replicate. Each replicate PCR for sorted subsets received about 220 ng genomic DNA, equal to about 30,000 T cell genomes. Purified libraries were quantified with a Qubit 3.0 fluorometer, sized on a Bioanalyzer 2100, and re-quantified with the KAPA Library Quantification kit. Every immunoSEQ 96-well plate was sequenced on a separate single-read 150-cycle Illumina NextSeq 550 flow cell. On the study's bioinformatics: The immunoSEQ output contained only junctional sequences without quality scores, so filtering could not match that applied to full-length reads. Sequences were annotated with PyIR, a Python wrapper for IgBLAST v1.9, using IMGT germline references to assign V/J genes and CDR3. Reads were removed for weak V/J assignments (E-value above 1e-6), missing CDR3, stop codons, out-of-frame junctions, or ambiguous translated residues. A V3J clonotype was defined by an identical inferred V gene, J gene, and CDR3 amino acid sequence. The percentage overlap between two repertoires was calculated by dividing the number of shared unique clonotypes by the size of the smaller repertoire. Repertoire richness was assessed with RTK rarefaction, the Chao1 estimator, and Recon v2.1 estimates of unobserved clonotypes. Generation probabilities for all TCRbeta clonotypes obtained by the gDNA method from several donors were computed using OLGA. The immuneACCESS repertoire file appears here via TCRdb, limited to in-frame rearrangements. These files lack a portion of the clones; in checked studies, under half of the deficit traces to unresolved V genes, and the cause of the others is not known. V, J and clone size derive from that table, while D and trimming were established from the DNA sequence. The sample table contains 900,000 to 1,200,000 clones; only one count was recorded for around three quarters of them. The top ten clones comprise 0.61% of the sample.

Overall results and qualifications from the work: Even with the large sequencing depth, rarefaction of the sorted-subset datasets indicated that sequencing was incomplete. Naive subsets generally had larger estimated clonotype richness than memory subsets. The genetic and exposure-history diversity represented was limited by the small number of donors. Compared with non-shared clonotypes, clonotypes shared by all four sorted-subset donors had higher generation probabilities. Pairwise subsampling led to the expectation that sequencing depth would affect the degree of clonotype sharing among donors. Sampling was restricted to blood, and TCR repertoires in tissues likely differ from the TCR repertoires found in blood. Sharing across a few donors was observed for approximately 4.6% of naive CD4, around 3.5% of naive CD8, over 2% of memory CD4, and about 0.39% of memory CD8 clonotypes.

From a lookup of the germline V gene, CDR1 and CDR2 are KGHSH and LQKENI. V ends up 2 bases short and J 6 bases short, with an unmatched junction base count of 4. Including cysteine and phenylalanine, the CDR3 has 14 amino acids. This entry keeps only the CDR3 DNA: 42 bases, framed from base 1. Healthy HIV-negative adults with no recently reported acute infections or vaccinations were included as donors. All donors were Caucasian adults living in Nashville, Tennessee, USA. CD4+ T cells were enriched by magnetic negative selection, after which naive cells were positively selected on CD45RA and the negative fraction was taken as the memory subset. After blood collection by leukapheresis, PBMCs were isolated using Ficoll-Histopaque density gradient centrifugation and then cryopreserved in the vapor phase of liquid nitrogen. Analytical flow cytometry was used to check the purity and quantity of each magnetically sorted T cell population. Genomic DNA was isolated from every sorted fraction and measured by UV absorbance on a Nanodrop 2000c.

This TCR was sampled from a man between 18 and 35 years old in good health. Some clones in this sample may be carry-over from other donors' samples. The sequence is built from TRBV18 and TRBJ2-7, with 10 bases in between that match TRBD1. Sequenced sample: memory CD4+ T cells from PBMCs. In light of the paper, this sample's cell subset or site label describes: CD45RA-negative fraction. The base sequence is TGTGCCAGCTCACCAGACAGGGGGCTAACCGAGCAGTACTTC. This translates into CASSPDRGLTEQYF.